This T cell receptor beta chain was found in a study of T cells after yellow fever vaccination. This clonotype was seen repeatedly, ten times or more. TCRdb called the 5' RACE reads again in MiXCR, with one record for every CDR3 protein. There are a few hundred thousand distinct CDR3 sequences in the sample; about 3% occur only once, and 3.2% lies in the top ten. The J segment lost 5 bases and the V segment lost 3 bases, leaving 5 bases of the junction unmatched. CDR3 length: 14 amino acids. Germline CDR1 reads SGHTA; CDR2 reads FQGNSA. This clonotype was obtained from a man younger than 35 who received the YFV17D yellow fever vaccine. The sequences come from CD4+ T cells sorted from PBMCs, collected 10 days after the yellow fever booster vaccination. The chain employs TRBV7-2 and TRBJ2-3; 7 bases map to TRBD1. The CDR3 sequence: CASSFTGDRDTQYF. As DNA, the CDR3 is TGTGCCAGCAGCTTTACAGGGGACCGAGATACGCAGTATTTT.